The 22 T cell receptor beta chains below were found in one sample sequenced in a study of lymphopenia after photon versus proton radiotherapy. TCRdb's table, derived via immunoSEQ multiplex PCR, lists solely in-frame clones and lacks some. In the table there are over 50,000 clones, 86% of which are singletons. The material was peripheral blood, obtained from a patient treated with photon-based radiotherapy. These receptors were taken from a man aged 35 to 55 with gastric cancer.

The chain joins TRBV7-6 to TRBJ1-1; possible D gene TRBD1, 5 bases. The germline V and J ends were trimmed by 0 bases and 5 bases, with 7 bases remaining between them. Germline loops: CDR1 SGHVS, CDR2 FNYEAQ. There are 13 residues in the CDR3. The DNA of the CDR3 is TGTGCCAGCAGCTTAGCTGACAGAACTGAAGCTTTCTTT. Protein product: CASSLADRTEAFF.

The V gene is TRBV4-3, the J gene TRBJ1-1; D unclear. This CDR3 is 14 amino acids long. CDR1 and CDR2 (germline): LGHNA, YSLEER. The V gene lost 1 base and the J gene lost 0 bases, with 6 bases spanning the gap. The CDR3 sequence: CASSQAPLNTEAFF. The CDR3 coding sequence is TGCGCCAGCAGCCAAGCGCCCCTGAACACTGAAGCTTTCTTT.

V gene TRBV14 combines with J gene TRBJ2-3; a weak D match, TRBD2 (5 bases). This CDR3 has 14 amino acids. V shed 1 base and J shed 2 bases, with 7 bases lying between them. Germline V lookup: CDR1 SGHDN, CDR2 FVKESK. The CDR3 region has the DNA TGTGCCAGCAGCCAAGTTGACTACACAGATACGCAGTATTTT. It specifies CASSQVDYTDTQYF.

The rearrangement uses TRBV18 and TRBJ2-7, with 10 bases identical to TRBD2. The V gene end was trimmed by 6 bases and the J gene end by 2 bases; junction bases not matched to a gene: 4. The CDR3 runs to 14 residues. Germline V CDR1 and CDR2: KGHSH, LQKENI. The CDR3 protein is CASSTSGATYEQYF. CDR3 DNA sequence: TGTGCCAGCTCCACTAGCGGGGCCACCTACGAGCAGTACTTC.

The rearrangement uses TRBV9 and TRBJ1-1; no clear D gene. This CDR3 spans 17 amino acids. Germline V gene data show CDR1 as SGDLS and CDR2 as YYNGEE. V lost 0 bases and J 4 bases, leaving 19 bases between the germline ends. CDR3 sequence (DNA): TGTGCCAGCAGCGTAGGAAGGACTAAGGCCGTGGGCACTGAAGCTTTCTTT. Translating gives CASSVGRTKAVGTEAFF.

The rearrangement joins TRBV29-1 to TRBJ2-1, with TRBD2 matching over 10 bases. Per the germline V gene, CDR1 is SQVTM and CDR2 is ANQGSEA. Trimming removed 2 bases from V and 6 bases from J; junction bases left unmatched: 7. This CDR3 spans 15 amino acids. DNA for the CDR3: TGCAGCGTTGAACATTGGTCTAGCGGGGGCAATGAGCAGTTCTTC. It translates to CSVEHWSSGGNEQFF.

The table lists this clone with a count of one. The V and J genes are TRBV10-3 and TRBJ2-1; TRBD1 or TRBD2 may be the D gene (6 bases each). CDR3 length: 15 residues. Germline loops: CDR1 ENHRY, CDR2 SYGVKD. The ends were cut back, 3 bases at V and 7 bases at J, with 16 bases in the middle. In nucleotides, the CDR3 is TGTGCCATCAGTGATGGGGGGCCCGGGGGTAATGAGCAGTTCTTC. Amino acid sequence: CAISDGGPGGNEQFF.

This sequence joins TRBV4-3 and TRBJ2-7; 9 bases are a match to TRBD1. The CDR3 is 15 residues long. Germline CDR1 is LGHNA and CDR2 is YSLEER. V lost 0 bases to trimming and J lost 4 bases; unmatched junction nucleotides: 4. CDR3 in DNA: TGCGCCAGCAGCCAAGACTGGGACAGGGAATACGAGCAGTACTTC. Its protein is CASSQDWDREYEQYF.

This rearrangement joins TRBV30 to TRBJ1-2; no firm D call. Per germline, CDR1 GTSNPN and CDR2 SVGIG (reference sequence). The CDR3 is made up of 12 amino acids. Trimming took off 0 bases at V and 7 bases at J, with 9 bases between the two ends. The CDR3 region is CAWSVGFGGYTF. CDR3 nucleotide sequence: TGTGCCTGGAGTGTAGGTTTCGGTGGCTACACCTTC.

This clone was detected a few times. The rearrangement joins TRBV2 to TRBJ1-2; TRBD1 agrees at 9 bases. In germline, CDR1 is SNHLY, CDR2 FYNNEI. The CDR3 has 14 amino acids. V lost 6 bases to trimming and J lost 4 bases; unmatched junction nucleotides: 6. CDR3 residues: CASSPGQGTYGYTF. The CDR3 nucleotides are TGTGCCAGCAGCCCGGGACAGGGCACCTATGGCTACACCTTC.

This clone was seen only once. V usage is TRBV7-8 and J usage is TRBJ2-5, with 7 nucleotides matching TRBD2. After removal of 5 bases from V and 4 bases from J, the junction contained 10 bases not matched to a gene. The CDR3 sequence is 15 residues long. Germline V lookup: CDR1 SGHVS, CDR2 FQNEAQ. CDR3 nucleotides: TGTGCCAGCAGCAAGGGTGAGGGAGGGCTAGAGACCCAGTACTTC. Amino acid sequence: CASSKGEGGLETQYF.

The J gene is TRBJ2-7, the V gene TRBV9; TRBD1 matches at 8 bases. Trimming cost V 3 bases and J 3 bases; bases outside gene matches: 5. The CDR3 loop spans 14 amino acids. The germline V gene has CDR1 SGDLS and CDR2 YYNGEE. This CDR3 is CASSGGTGGYEQYF. CDR3 DNA sequence: TGTGCCAGCAGCGGAGGGACAGGCGGCTACGAGCAGTACTTC.

This rearrangement joins TRBV10-3 to TRBJ1-1; weak D call: TRBD1 (5 bases). Trimming stripped 10 bases from V and 3 bases from J, with 18 bases between. The germline V gene has CDR1 ENHRY and CDR2 SYGVKD. The CDR3 spans 14 residues. The CDR3 region has the DNA TGTGCCACCCAAGCAAGGGGCGGTGACACTGAAGCTTTCTTT. Its translation is CATQARGGDTEAFF.

The chain has TRBV7-8 and TRBJ1-1, with 10 nucleotides matching TRBD1. J gave up 7 bases and V 5 bases, and 4 bases lay outside the gene matches. The CDR3 totals 13 residues. Germline V CDR1 and CDR2: SGHVS, FQNEAQ. CDR3 sequence: CASSVDRGLEAFF. Written as DNA, the CDR3 is TGTGCCAGCAGCGTAGACAGGGGGCTTGAAGCTTTCTTT.

CDR3 nucleotide sequence: TGCGCCAGCAGCCTGGGGGCATTCTCTGGAAACACCATATATTTT. Its protein is CASSLGAFSGNTIYF. The chain combines TRBV5-1 with TRBJ1-3; a possible D gene is TRBD1 (6 bases). V was pared by 4 bases and J by 0 bases, with 11 bases between. The CDR3 runs to 15 residues. CDR1 SGHRS and CDR2 YFSETQ come from the germline V gene. Drawing the rest from reference TRBV5-1 and TRBJ1-3, the complete variable domain is KAGVTQTPRYLIKTRGQQVTLSCSPISGHRSVSWYQQTPGQGLQFLFEYFSETQRNKGNFPGRFSGRQFSNSRSEMNVSTLELGDSALYLCASSLGAFSGNTIYFGEGSWLTVV.

The J gene is TRBJ2-7, the V gene TRBV19; D is ambiguous. Looked up from germline, CDR1 is LNHDA and CDR2 is SQIVND (reference sequence). The CDR3 is 15 amino acids. Trimming pared 9 bases from V and 5 bases from J, leaving 23 bases between. CDR3 protein: CASKGRGKPPNEQYF. CDR3 coding DNA: TGTGCCAGCAAAGGACGAGGCAAGCCTCCTAACGAGCAGTACTTC.

V gene TRBV20-1 combines with J gene TRBJ1-1, with D possibly matching TRBD1 (6 bases). The CDR3 spans 11 residues. Germline lookup yields CDR1 DFQATT and CDR2 SNEGSKA (reference sequence). Trimming shortened V by 6 bases and J by 8 bases, and 13 bases separated the two germline ends. The CDR3, as DNA: TGCAGTGCGGCACAGGGTAAGGAAGCTTTCTTT. Protein: CSAAQGKEAFF.

This clone was detected only once. The chain has TRBV10-3 and TRBJ2-5; D call uncertain. Judging by the DNA end, TRBJ2-7 fits better; the J call may be wrong. From germline, CDR1 is ENHRY and CDR2 SYGVKD. The CDR3 has 12 amino acids. The DNA of the CDR3 is TGTGCCATCATGGGCAGCTCCTACGAGCAGTACTTC. This encodes CAIMGSSYEQYF.

The genes are TRBV6-6 and TRBJ1-1; TRBD1 agrees at 9 bases. Germline V gene sequence: CDR1 MNHNY, CDR2 SVGAGI (reference sequence). The length of the CDR3 is 15 residues. V dropped 5 bases and J dropped 2; count of bases not matched to a gene: 6. In nucleotides, the CDR3 is TGTGCCAGCAGTCACGCGGGACAGGGTAACACTGAAGCTTTCTTT. Amino acid sequence: CASSHAGQGNTEAFF.

The rearrangement links TRBV7-9 to TRBJ2-7; a possible D gene is TRBD1 (5 bases). Germline V gives CDR1 SEHNR, CDR2 FQNEAQ (reference sequence). Trimming removed 1 base from V and 0 bases from J, with 13 bases in between. CDR3 length: 16 residues. DNA for the CDR3: TGTGCCAGCAGCTTAGGGTCAGGGTCTGGCTCCTACGAGCAGTACTTC. Translated: CASSLGSGSGSYEQYF.

The chain joins TRBV2 to TRBJ2-3, with D perhaps assigned TRBD1 or TRBD2 (5 bases each). The V end was cut by 4 bases, the J end by 4 bases, with 6 bases between. The CDR3 runs to 12 residues. CDR1 is SNHLY and CDR2 is FYNNEI in the germline V gene. Here the CDR3 reads CASSGGSDTQYF. The CDR3 coding sequence is TGTGCCAGCAGTGGGGGGTCAGATACGCAGTATTTT. Complete variable domain (other parts from reference TRBV2 and TRBJ2-3): EPEVTQTPSHQVTQMGQEVILRCVPISNHLYFYWYRQILGQKVEFLVSFYNNEISEKSEIFDDQFSVERPDGSNFTLKIRSTKLEDSAMYFCASSGGSDTQYFGPGTRLTVL.

The chain joins TRBV27 to TRBJ2-3; TRBD2 matches 8 bases. The length of the CDR3 is 15 residues. After removal of 8 bases from V and 3 bases from J, the junction contained 10 bases not matched to a gene. The germline V gene encodes CDR1 MNHEY and CDR2 SMNVEV (reference sequence). The CDR3 protein is CASLFLLAVTDTQYF. For the CDR3, the DNA is TGTGCCAGCCTTTTTCTACTAGCGGTAACAGATACGCAGTATTTT.